These 19 T cell receptor beta chains were sequenced from one sample in a study of blood T cells in healthy people across ages. The authors ran a second PCR of roughly 6 to 11 cycles using a sample-barcoded 5' primer and a J-beta primer mix. TCRdb re-analysed the 5' RACE reads in MiXCR, keeping a single row per CDR3 protein. The sample carries some 640,000 distinct CDR3 sequences, around 31% recorded once. The sequenced sample was blood. The receptors originated from an elderly woman in good health.

The table lists this clonotype with many counts. The chain has TRBV2 and TRBJ2-7; D may be TRBD1 or TRBD2 (5 bases each). This CDR3 is 14 amino acids long. CDR1 and CDR2 from the germline V gene are SNHLY and FYNNEI. V shed 8 bases and J shed 3 bases, with 17 bases lying between them. The CDR3 loop is CASLTGRKNYEQYF. The CDR3 DNA sequence: TGTGCCAGCCTTACGGGACGGAAAAACTACGAGCAGTACTTC.

In this sample, this clonotype turned up many times. CDR3 sequence reads: CSARQYSNQPQHF. CDR3 sequence (DNA): TGCAGTGCTAGACAGTATAGCAATCAGCCCCAGCATTTT. This chain uses TRBV20-1 with TRBJ1-5; D remains ambiguous. Germline CDR1 DFQATT, CDR2 SNEGSKA (reference sequence). The CDR3 loop spans 13 amino acids. V dropped 2 bases and J dropped 0 bases, with 5 bases sitting between them.

This rearrangement joins TRBV21-1 to TRBJ1-5; TRBD1, as called in the table, went unchecked against the DNA. TRBV21-1 corresponds to a pseudogene. The CDR3 consists of 14 residues. In DNA form, the CDR3 reads TGTGCCAGCACCCACGGGGGGCTCAATCAGCCCCAGCATTTT. This translates into CASTHGGLNQPQHF.

This clonotype was recorded many times. The rearrangement joins TRBV20-1 to TRBJ2-7; 9 bases are a match to TRBD2. Per germline, CDR1 DFQATT and CDR2 SNEGSKA (reference sequence). V was pared by 0 bases and J by 2 bases, with 5 bases of the junction left unmatched. CDR3 length: 15 residues. For the CDR3, the DNA is TGCAGTGCTAGAGATATGCGGGGGGGTACCTACGAGCAGTACTTC. Amino acid sequence: CSARDMRGGTYEQYF.

This clonotype was found many times. The chain recombines TRBV30 with TRBJ2-7; TRBD1 matches 11 bases. CDR1 and CDR2 (germline): GTSNPN, SVGIG (reference sequence). The length of the CDR3 is 12 residues. V lost 5 bases, J lost 3 bases, and 0 bases stayed unmatched. The CDR3 DNA follows: TGTGCCTGGGGGACAGGGGGCTACGAGCAGTACTTC. This translates into CAWGTGGYEQYF.

The chain couples TRBV5-4 to TRBJ2-7; 15 nucleotides line up with TRBD2. V shed 2 bases, J shed 4 bases, and the junction held 4 bases outside the gene matches. CDR1 SGHNT and CDR2 YYREEE come from the germline V gene (reference sequence). The CDR3 runs 16 residues. The CDR3 is CASSLGTSGRTYEQYF. The CDR3 region has the DNA TGTGCCAGCAGCTTAGGGACTAGCGGGAGGACATACGAGCAGTACTTC.

This clonotype was seen a handful of times. The chain joins TRBV13 to TRBJ2-7; TRBD2 is a possible D gene (7 bases). V was trimmed by 4 bases and J by 4 bases, leaving 14 bases between them. CDR1 and CDR2 (germline): PRHDT, FYEKMQ (reference sequence). The CDR3 spans 14 residues. In nucleotides, the CDR3 is TGTGCCAGCAGCTCAGCCGGGGGGCCATACGAGCAGTACTTC. Its translation is CASSSAGGPYEQYF.

In this sample, this clonotype turned up once. V usage is TRBV10-3 and J usage is TRBJ1-5; 8 nucleotides align to TRBD1. The germline gives CDR1 ENHRY, CDR2 SYGVKD. There are 14 residues in the CDR3. V lost 8 bases and J lost 7; bases outside the gene matches: 10. The CDR3 DNA sequence: TGTGCCATCGGTATCGACAGGGGAGGACAGCCCCAGCATTTT. This codes for CAIGIDRGGQPQHF.

The sample holds many counts of this clonotype. This chain uses TRBV6-2 or TRBV6-3 with TRBJ2-3; 10 positions match TRBD2. The V segment lost 4 bases and the J segment 5 bases; nucleotides outside the gene matches: 3. CDR1 and CDR2 (germline): MNHEY, SVGEGT. The CDR3 runs 14 residues. CDR3: CASSSQRGGDTQYF. The CDR3 DNA is TGTGCCAGCAGTTCTCAGCGGGGGGGAGATACGCAGTATTTT.

Comment on this clonotype: A read error may account for a junction end that differs from germline. The V gene is TRBV12-3 or TRBV12-4, the J gene TRBJ2-7; TRBD1 is a possible D gene (6 bases). The length of the CDR3 is 13 residues. In DNA form, the CDR3 reads TGTGCCGGCAGCCAACAGGGTACCTACGAGCAGTACTTC. It yields the protein CAGSQQGTYEQYF.

Details on this clonotype: A much larger clone lies one base from this, so it may be a read error. The V call is TRBV7-8, the J call TRBJ2-7, with a weak D call TRBD1 (6 bases). This CDR3 has 14 amino acids. The germline V gene encodes CDR1 SGHVS and CDR2 FQNEAQ. Between the trimmed V and J ends, which lost 2 bases and 10 bases, there was a span of 18 bases. CDR3 sequence: CASSLKGVKWIQYF. CDR3 nucleotide sequence: TGTGCCAGCAGCTTAAAGGGGGTAAAGTGGATCCAGTACTTC. Variable domain in full (rest from reference TRBV7-8 and TRBJ2-7): GAGVSQSPRYKVAKRGQDVALRCDPISGHVSLFWYQQALGQGPEFLTYFQNEAQLDKSGLPSDRFFAERPEGSVSTLKIQRTQQEDSAVYLCASSLKGVKWIQYFGPGTRLTVT.

This clonotype was seen only a few times. The J gene is TRBJ1-1, the V gene TRBV12-3 or TRBV12-4; D might be TRBD1 (6 bases). Trimming removed 6 bases from V and 1 base from J, with 12 bases in between. This CDR3 comprises 14 residues. The CDR3 nucleotides read TGTGCCAGCAGAGAAGTGGACAGGAACACTGAAGCTTTCTTT. Translation gives CASREVDRNTEAFF.

This clonotype was seen a few times. This rearrangement joins TRBV11-2 to TRBJ1-2, with 7 bases lining up with TRBD1. Germline V CDR1 and CDR2: SGHAT, FQNNGV. The CDR3 contains 14 residues. Trimming cost V 1 base and J 7 bases; bases outside gene matches: 6. CDR3 amino acids: CASSLVLGGTGYTF. CDR3 bases: TGTGCCAGCAGCTTAGTTCTAGGGGGCACTGGCTACACCTTC.

As regards this clonotype: A clone one base away is much larger, so this may be a read error. This chain joins TRBV9 and TRBJ2-1; tentatively, D is TRBD1 (5 bases). TRBJ2-7 matches the DNA end more closely, so the J call is doubtful. The CDR3 is 14 residues long. CDR1 and CDR2 from the germline V gene are SGDLS and YYNGEE. The CDR3 sequence: CASSGAGIYNEQYF. In DNA form, the CDR3 reads TGTGCCAGCAGCGGGGCAGGGATCTACAATGAGCAGTACTTC.

CDR3 protein: CASSLDSDNQPQHF. The CDR3, as DNA: TGTGCCAGCAGCCTCGACAGTGACAATCAGCCCCAGCATTTT. The V and J genes are TRBV7-8 and TRBJ1-5; TRBD1 might be the D (5 bases). Trimming shortened V by 5 bases and J by 3 bases, and 11 bases separated the two germline ends. CDR1 and CDR2 (germline): SGHVS, FQNEAQ. The CDR3 totals 14 residues.

The V call is TRBV9, the J call TRBJ2-4; D uncertain. The V gene lost 0 bases and the J gene lost 4 bases, with 11 bases spanning the gap. The CDR3 sequence is 15 residues long. Germline V gives CDR1 SGDLS, CDR2 YYNGEE. The CDR3 DNA sequence: TGTGCCAGCAGCGTAGGGCCAGAAGTTAAAAACATTCAGTACTTC. Protein: CASSVGPEVKNIQYF.

This clonotype was picked up many times. The chain employs TRBV5-1 and TRBJ2-5; D gene unclear. CDR3 size: 12 residues. Trimming pared 4 bases from V and 1 base from J, leaving 5 bases between. CDR1 is SGHRS and CDR2 is YFSETQ in the germline V gene. The CDR3 region has the DNA TGCGCCAGCAGCGCGCGCCAAGAGACCCAGTACTTC. This gives the protein CASSARQETQYF.

This clonotype has a handful of counts. A much larger clone differs from this one at a single base, so this may be a read error. V is TRBV10-3 and J is TRBJ2-7; TRBD1 matches 8 bases. There are 14 residues in the CDR3. From germline, CDR1 is ENHRY and CDR2 SYGVKD. V lost 5 bases and J lost 7; bases outside the gene matches: 10. The CDR3 DNA reads as TGTGCCATCAGTTTGGACAGGGAGGACAATGAGCAGTACTTC. Its translation is CAISLDREDNEQYF.

This clonotype has at least ten counts. CDR3 protein: CASSSEVGSMHEQFF. CDR3 DNA: TGTGCCAGCAGCTCCGAGGTCGGGTCCATGCATGAGCAGTTCTTC. The chain recombines TRBV7-9 with TRBJ2-1; D is unclear. V lost 4 bases, J lost 8 bases, and 18 bases lay in between. From germline, CDR1 is SEHNR and CDR2 FQNEAQ (reference sequence). This CDR3 is built from 15 residues.